Following are 10 T cell receptor beta chains from one sample sequenced in a study of memory CD4+ T cells and cytomegalovirus serostatus (dated by TCRdb to the late 2010s). Single viable CD3+CD4+CD8-CD45RO+ cells were sorted as memory CD4+ T cells on a FACSAria II. Libraries came from the immunoSEQ multiplex PCR assay. TCRdb took this table from immuneACCESS and kept in-frame rearrangements with V and J called. Such tables lack part of the clones; where checked against another copy, unresolved V genes explain under half of the gap, and the rest is unexplained. For this sample the table gives about 57,000 clones, of which over 75% were detected only once. About 0.82% of the sample is taken by the ten largest. The material sequenced was memory CD4+ T cells from blood. The receptors stem from an adult in good health and CMV-seronegative.

The gene calls are TRBV9 and TRBJ1-4; 8 positions agree with TRBD1. This CDR3 comprises 17 residues. The V segment lost 2 bases and the J segment 0 bases; nucleotides outside the gene matches: 6. Looked up from germline, CDR1 is SGDLS and CDR2 is YYNGEE. The CDR3 DNA follows: TGTGCCAGCAGCGTGGCAGGGGGCCGAGCAACTAATGAAAAACTGTTTTTT. The encoded protein is CASSVAGGRATNEKLFF.

The J gene is TRBJ1-3, the V gene TRBV19, with TRBD1 identical over 7 bases. The length of the CDR3 is 15 residues. The ends lost 4 bases at V and 4 bases at J; junction bases unmatched: 7. The germline gives CDR1 LNHDA, CDR2 SQIVND (reference sequence). The CDR3 reads CASSTGTAKGNTIYF. The CDR3 region has the DNA TGTGCCAGTAGTACTGGGACAGCTAAAGGAAACACCATATATTTT.

CDR3 residues: CASSKRRDATEAFF. The CDR3 region has the DNA TGTGCCAGTTCCAAGAGGAGGGACGCCACTGAAGCTTTCTTT. The rearrangement links TRBV19 to TRBJ1-1; possibly TRBD1 for D (5 bases). Trimming stripped 8 bases from V and 4 bases from J, with 17 bases between. This CDR3 region has 14 residues. Germline V gene data show CDR1 as LNHDA and CDR2 as SQIVND (reference sequence).

The chain couples TRBV28 to TRBJ2-1; 7 bases map to TRBD1. Germline CDR1 and CDR2: MDHEN and SYDVKM. CDR3 length: 17 residues. V was clipped by 4 bases and J by 3 bases; unmatched bases: 12. CDR3 residues: CASSWQTGTENYNEQFF. In nucleotides, the CDR3 is TGTGCCAGCAGTTGGCAGACCGGGACAGAGAACTACAATGAGCAGTTCTTC.

This clone was seen once. The chain has TRBV18 and TRBJ1-3; D perhaps matches TRBD1 (6 bases). The CDR3 runs to 13 residues. Germline CDR1 reads KGHSH; CDR2 reads LQKENI. Trimming pared 3 bases from V and 5 bases from J, leaving 8 bases between. This CDR3 is CASSPQGRNTIYF. CDR3 DNA: TGTGCCAGCTCACCGCAGGGGCGAAACACCATATATTTT.

The chain employs TRBV6-1 and TRBJ2-7; no reliable D call. Germline lookup yields CDR1 MNHNS and CDR2 SASEGT. The V gene lost 4 bases and the J gene lost 3 bases, with 13 bases spanning the gap. This CDR3 comprises 14 residues. The CDR3 nucleotides read TGTGCCAGCAGTGTGCACGGCCCGAGCTACGAGCAGTACTTC. Residues: CASSVHGPSYEQYF.

The chain couples TRBV7-3 to TRBJ2-3; D gene ambiguous. Germline CDR1 is SGHTA and CDR2 is FQGTGA. V gave up 2 bases and J gave up 1 base, with 7 bases separating them. The CDR3 loop spans 14 amino acids. CDR3 DNA sequence: TGTGCCAGCAGCTTAGGGCAGGGCACAGATACGCAGTATTTT. Residues: CASSLGQGTDTQYF.

This rearrangement joins TRBV9 to TRBJ1-2; no definite D call. Trimming took 1 base from V and 3 from J, leaving 16 bases between them. Per the germline V gene, CDR1 is SGDLS and CDR2 is YYNGEE. The CDR3 contains 16 residues. The CDR3 sequence: CASSVMEGRADYGYTF. The CDR3 DNA reads as TGTGCCAGCAGCGTAATGGAGGGTAGAGCGGACTATGGCTACACCTTC.

The V gene is TRBV9, the J gene TRBJ2-5; 10 positions agree with TRBD2. The CDR3 is made up of 15 amino acids. Germline CDR1 SGDLS, CDR2 YYNGEE. With 4 bases clipped from V and 5 bases from J, the junction kept 8 bases outside the gene matches. The CDR3 region has the DNA TGTGCCAGCAGCCCCAGCGGGAGGGCCCCGGAGACCCAGTACTTC. As protein: CASSPSGRAPETQYF.

This sequence joins TRBV7-2 and TRBJ1-2; no reliable D call. Trimming removed 5 bases at V and 1 base at J, with 17 bases between. The CDR3 totals 16 residues. Germline CDR1 SGHTA, CDR2 FQGNSA. The CDR3 reads CASSLRAGTYNYGYTF. The CDR3 region has the DNA TGTGCCAGCAGCCTCCGCGCCGGAACCTATAACTATGGCTACACCTTC.